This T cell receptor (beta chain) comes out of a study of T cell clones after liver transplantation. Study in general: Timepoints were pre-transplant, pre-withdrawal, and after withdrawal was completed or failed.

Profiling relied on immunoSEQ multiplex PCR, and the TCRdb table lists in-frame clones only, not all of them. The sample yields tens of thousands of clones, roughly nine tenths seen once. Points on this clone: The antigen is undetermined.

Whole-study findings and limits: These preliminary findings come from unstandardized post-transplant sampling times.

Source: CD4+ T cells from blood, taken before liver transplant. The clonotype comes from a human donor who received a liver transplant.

The CDR3 sequence is CASSPGGSARNEQFF. The CDR3 DNA reads TGTGCCAGCAGCCCCGGTGGTAGCGCACGGAATGAGCAGTTCTTC. The chain employs TRBV11-1 and TRBJ2-1, with D perhaps matching TRBD2 (5 bases). The CDR3 is 15 amino acids. Germline V lookup: CDR1 SGHAT, CDR2 FQDESV (reference sequence). The germline V and J ends were trimmed by 5 bases and 7 bases, with 18 bases remaining between them.